These 30 T cell receptor beta chains came from one sample sequenced in a study of cytomegalovirus exposure and HLA in healthy donors. Primers: 60 Vbeta forward and 13 Jbeta reverse. Profiled with immunoSEQ multiplex PCR; TCRdb holds only in-frame clones, not every one. Recorded for this sample: roughly 60,000 clones. Sequencing used PBMCs. All receptors come from a woman younger than 35 in good health and CMV-seronegative.

The chain recombines TRBV30 with TRBJ2-7, with TRBD1 identical over 8 bases. J gave up 2 bases and V 0 bases, and 9 bases lay outside the gene matches. There are 16 residues in the CDR3. The germline gives CDR1 GTSNPN, CDR2 SVGIG (reference sequence). This chain's CDR3 is CAWSVPPRQGTYEQYF. The DNA for the CDR3 is TGTGCCTGGAGTGTACCCCCGAGACAGGGGACCTACGAGCAGTACTTC.

This chain links TRBV27 with TRBJ2-5; D possibly corresponds to TRBD1 (6 bases). The V and J ends lost 5 bases and 1 base respectively, with 11 bases between them. This CDR3 comprises 14 residues. Germline loops: CDR1 MNHEY, CDR2 SMNVEV (reference sequence). The CDR3: CASSLGATQETQYF. In DNA, the CDR3 is TGTGCCAGCAGTCTGGGGGCGACCCAAGAGACCCAGTACTTC.

The chain carries TRBV6-5 and TRBJ1-1; TRBD1 might be the D (5 bases). The CDR3 length is 16 residues. The V end was cut by 0 bases, the J end by 4 bases, with 15 bases between. Germline V gene lookup returns CDR1 MNHEY and CDR2 SVGAGI. DNA for the CDR3: TGTGCCAGCAGTTACTCGGGGGAGGGTTTGGTCACTGAAGCTTTCTTT. Its protein product is CASSYSGEGLVTEAFF.

As for this clone: The junction shows a germline mismatch at one end, possibly a read error. V is TRBV7-9 and J is TRBJ1-2; a weak D match, TRBD1 (6 bases). This CDR3 spans 13 amino acids. From germline, CDR1 is SEHNR and CDR2 FQNEAQ (reference sequence). The DNA of the CDR3 is TGTGCCAGCAGCTTAAGAGGGGGGGCGGTCCTTTTCTTC. Encoded protein: CASSLRGGAVLFF.

The V gene is TRBV30, the J gene TRBJ1-2; 9 nucleotides line up with TRBD1. Germline V lookup: CDR1 GTSNPN, CDR2 SVGIG (reference sequence). J was trimmed by 3 bases and V by 4 bases; bases with no gene match: 3. The CDR3 runs 13 residues. The DNA of the CDR3 is TGTGCCTGGACGGGACAGGGATACTATGGCTACACCTTC. It translates to CAWTGQGYYGYTF.

V is TRBV5-6 and J is TRBJ2-3; D gene unclear. This CDR3 contains 12 residues. The ends were cut back, 4 bases at V and 6 bases at J, with 9 bases in the middle. Per the germline V gene, CDR1 is SGHDT and CDR2 is YYEEEE. The CDR3 region is CASSPPQDTQYF. The CDR3 DNA follows: TGTGCCAGCAGCCCCCCACAGGATACGCAGTATTTT.

The chain carries TRBV18 and TRBJ2-7, with 7 bases aligning to TRBD2. With 2 bases clipped from V and 2 bases from J, the junction kept 6 bases outside the gene matches. The CDR3 runs to 15 residues. Germline loops: CDR1 KGHSH, CDR2 LQKENI. CDR3 bases: TGTGCCAGCTCACCATCGGGGGAGGGCGCCTACGAGCAGTACTTC. Translation gives CASSPSGEGAYEQYF.

V usage is TRBV9 and J usage is TRBJ2-7; TRBD2 matches at 13 bases. This CDR3 has 14 residues. Losses at the gene ends were 3 bases for V and 5 bases for J; bases not matched to a gene: 2. Germline-derived CDR1 and CDR2 are SGDLS and YYNGEE. The CDR3 bases are TGTGCCAGCAGCGCAGGACTAGCGGGAGACGAGCAGTACTTC. It is translated as CASSAGLAGDEQYF.

V usage is TRBV7-6 and J usage is TRBJ2-5, with D perhaps TRBD2 (6 bases). The CDR3 covers 14 residues. V was cut by 1 base and J by 4 bases, with 10 bases left in between. Germline V lookup: CDR1 SGHVS, CDR2 FNYEAQ. DNA of the CDR3: TGTGCCAGCAGCTTAGTGGGACTCGGAGAGACCCAGTACTTC. Its protein is CASSLVGLGETQYF.

The chain links TRBV29-1 to TRBJ1-2; D is ambiguous. Germline lookup yields CDR1 SQVTM and CDR2 ANQGSEA. The CDR3 has 12 residues. V was shortened by 7 bases and J by 2 bases, with 11 bases between the two germline ends. The CDR3 loop reads CSAGKGNYGYTF. The DNA of the CDR3 is TGCAGCGCCGGGAAGGGAAACTATGGCTACACCTTC.

This sequence joins TRBV15 and TRBJ1-1; 8 bases map to TRBD1. The CDR3 consists of 13 residues. V lost 6 bases, J lost 10 bases, and 10 bases stayed unmatched. Germline CDR1 LNHNV, CDR2 YYDKDF (reference sequence). CDR3 in amino acids: CATSSGQGGVAFF. The CDR3 DNA is TGTGCCACCAGTAGCGGACAGGGCGGAGTAGCTTTCTTT.

V is TRBV19 and J is TRBJ2-7; unclear D gene. Trimming removed 1 base at V and 10 bases at J, with 14 bases between. Germline-derived CDR1 and CDR2 are LNHDA and SQIVND (reference sequence). The CDR3 contains 13 residues. The chain's CDR3 is CASSIGQRTPQYF. Written as DNA, the CDR3 is TGTGCCAGTAGTATAGGGCAGCGAACTCCACAGTACTTC.

The rearrangement joins TRBV5-1 to TRBJ2-7, with D maybe TRBD1 (5 bases). Germline values: CDR1 SGHRS, CDR2 YFSETQ. Trimming removed 3 bases at V and 2 bases at J, with 18 bases between. The CDR3 loop spans 16 amino acids. The CDR3 DNA is TGCGCCAGCAGCTGGGGATGGTCACAGGACACCTACGAGCAGTACTTC. Translation: CASSWGWSQDTYEQYF.

The rearrangement joins TRBV9 to TRBJ2-5; D may be TRBD1 (5 bases). The CDR3 totals 14 residues. Trimming took off 4 bases at V and 4 bases at J, with 14 bases between the two ends. In germline, CDR1 is SGDLS, CDR2 YYNGEE. The CDR3 here is CASSKGYWGETQYF. For the CDR3, the DNA is TGTGCCAGCAGCAAGGGGTATTGGGGAGAGACCCAGTACTTC.

The chain is built from TRBV5-1 and TRBJ2-1; TRBD2 agrees at 7 bases. Germline V lookup: CDR1 SGHRS, CDR2 YFSETQ. The ends lost 0 bases at V and 8 bases at J; junction bases unmatched: 5. The CDR3 extends over 14 amino acids. In nucleotides, the CDR3 is TGCGCCAGCAGCTTGGGACTAGCAATCGATGAGCAGTTCTTC. Its protein is CASSLGLAIDEQFF.

The chain recombines TRBV5-6 with TRBJ2-7; possible D gene TRBD1, 6 bases. Trimming shortened V by 6 bases and J by 2 bases, and 12 bases separated the two germline ends. The CDR3 covers 13 residues. Germline lookup yields CDR1 SGHDT and CDR2 YYEEEE. The CDR3 is CASTRGIAYEQYF. CDR3 DNA sequence: TGTGCCAGCACCAGGGGAATCGCCTACGAGCAGTACTTC.

This chain links TRBV2 with TRBJ2-1; 7 bases line up with TRBD1. CDR1 SNHLY and CDR2 FYNNEI come from the germline V gene. With 5 bases clipped from V and 0 bases from J, the junction kept 13 bases outside the gene matches. This CDR3 region has 18 residues. CDR3 protein: CASSRQGWGQSSYNEQFF. As DNA, the CDR3 is TGTGCCAGCAGTAGACAGGGATGGGGCCAGAGCTCCTACAATGAGCAGTTCTTC.

Points on this clone: The identical CDR3 is also encoded by other nucleotide sequences in the sample. The genes are TRBV20-1 and TRBJ2-1, with a possible D match to TRBD1 (5 bases). Germline CDR1 is DFQATT and CDR2 is SNEGSKA (reference sequence). Trimming left V 2 bases short and J 10 bases short, with 9 bases between. This CDR3 has 11 amino acids. DNA for the CDR3: TGCAGTGCTAGAAGGGGCGGAGAGCAGTTCTTC. Encoded protein: CSARRGGEQFF.

The chain joins TRBV9 to TRBJ2-7, with TRBD1 matching over 10 bases. V shed 0 bases and J 3 bases; nucleotides not matched to a gene: 0. The germline gives CDR1 SGDLS, CDR2 YYNGEE. The CDR3 runs 14 residues. This CDR3 reads CASSVGDRGYEQYF. The CDR3 region has the DNA TGTGCCAGCAGCGTAGGGGACAGGGGCTACGAGCAGTACTTC.

V is TRBV9 and J is TRBJ1-1; 8 positions agree with TRBD1. CDR3 size: 13 residues. The J segment lost 4 bases and the V segment lost 4 bases, leaving 3 bases of the junction unmatched. Germline CDR1 SGDLS, CDR2 YYNGEE. CDR3 protein: CASSRQGLTEAFF. CDR3 coding DNA: TGTGCCAGCAGCCGACAGGGGCTCACTGAAGCTTTCTTT.

The V and J genes are TRBV28 and TRBJ2-1, with a tentative D call TRBD2 (6 bases). Germline CDR1 reads MDHEN; CDR2 reads SYDVKM. This CDR3 contains 15 residues. V was clipped by 7 bases and J by 5 bases, with 18 bases between them. CDR3 residues: CASTLSGREDNEQFF. The DNA for the CDR3 is TGTGCCAGCACCCTCAGCGGGCGGGAAGACAATGAGCAGTTCTTC.

The chain uses TRBV6-1 and TRBJ2-2; D is possibly TRBD2 (6 bases). Trimming removed 0 bases at V and 1 base at J, with 6 bases between. CDR1 is MNHNS and CDR2 is SASEGT in the germline V gene. CDR3 length equals 15 residues. The CDR3 reads CASSEASGNTGELFF. CDR3 DNA: TGTGCCAGCAGTGAAGCTAGCGGGAACACCGGGGAGCTGTTTTTT.

The chain uses TRBV6-1 and TRBJ2-5, with TRBD2 identical over 14 bases. The CDR3 sequence is 15 residues long. Per the germline V gene, CDR1 is MNHNS and CDR2 is SASEGT. Trimming took 8 bases from V and 0 from J; bases not matched to a gene: 2. DNA of the CDR3: TGTGCCAGCGCGGGACTAGCGGGGGACCAAGAGACCCAGTACTTC. Translating it yields CASAGLAGDQETQYF.

J is TRBJ2-5 and V is TRBV18, with a tentative D call TRBD1 (6 bases). CDR3 size: 13 residues. The V end lost 0 bases, the J end lost 4 bases, and 6 bases lay between the germline ends. Germline CDR1 and CDR2: KGHSH and LQKENI. The CDR3 DNA reads TGTGCCAGCTCACCACCAGGGGGAGAGACCCAGTACTTC. Amino acid sequence: CASSPPGGETQYF. The whole variable domain, filled in from reference TRBV18 and TRBJ2-5, reads NAGVMQNPRHLVRRRGQEARLRCSPMKGHSHVYWYRQLPEEGLKFMVYLQKENIIDESGMPKERFSAEFPKEGPSILRIQQVVRGDSAAYFCASSPPGGETQYFGPGTRLLVL.

Frequency places this clone as medium-sized. V gene TRBV10-3 combines with J gene TRBJ2-1; tentatively, D is TRBD2 (5 bases). Looked up from germline, CDR1 is ENHRY and CDR2 is SYGVKD. The CDR3 has 13 amino acids. V lost 0 bases, J lost 5 bases, and 5 bases lay in between. The CDR3 region is CAISESTNNEQFF. CDR3 DNA: TGTGCCATCAGTGAGTCGACTAACAATGAGCAGTTCTTC.

The V and J genes are TRBV15 and TRBJ2-7, with 11 bases aligning to TRBD2. The germline V gene encodes CDR1 LNHNV and CDR2 YYDKDF (reference sequence). Germline trimming cut 0 bases from V and 4 bases from J; bases unmatched to any gene: 2. CDR3 size: 15 residues. CDR3 sequence (DNA): TGTGCCACCAGCAGAGACAGACTAGCGGGGTACGAGCAGTACTTC. Translation gives CATSRDRLAGYEQYF.

V and J are TRBV18 and TRBJ2-7; 9 positions match TRBD1. Germline V gene sequence: CDR1 KGHSH, CDR2 LQKENI. The CDR3 runs to 17 residues. Trimming at V came to 3 bases and at J to 0 bases, leaving 9 bases not matched to a gene. The CDR3 bases are TGTGCCAGCTCACCTGCAGGGACAGGGCCGCCCTCCTACGAGCAGTACTTC. This encodes CASSPAGTGPPSYEQYF.

The chain has TRBV18 and TRBJ1-5; D not certain. V gave up 2 bases and J gave up 5 bases, with 10 bases separating them. The V gene's germline CDR1 is KGHSH and CDR2 LQKENI. The CDR3 contains 14 residues. The CDR3 is CASSPIQNDQPQHF. The CDR3, as DNA: TGTGCCAGCTCACCAATACAGAATGATCAGCCCCAGCATTTT.

This chain uses TRBV18 with TRBJ1-3; D is uncertain. Germline loops: CDR1 KGHSH, CDR2 LQKENI. There are 16 residues in the CDR3. Trimming cost V 1 base and J 0 bases, with 10 bases left between them. For the CDR3, the DNA is TGTGCCAGCTCACCACGGGCCGCGAGCTCTGGAAACACCATATATTTT. As protein: CASSPRAASSGNTIYF. Combining the CDR3 with reference TRBV18 and TRBJ1-3 gives the whole variable domain NAGVMQNPRHLVRRRGQEARLRCSPMKGHSHVYWYRQLPEEGLKFMVYLQKENIIDESGMPKERFSAEFPKEGPSILRIQQVVRGDSAAYFCASSPRAASSGNTIYFGEGSWLTVV.

The CDR3 spells CASGGGSAYEQYF. As DNA, the CDR3 is TGTGCCAGTGGCGGCGGGAGTGCGTACGAGCAGTACTTC. The J gene is TRBJ2-7, the V gene TRBV19, with 7 positions matching TRBD2. There are 13 residues in the CDR3. Germline lookup yields CDR1 LNHDA and CDR2 SQIVND (reference sequence). V was clipped by 8 bases and J by 4 bases; unmatched bases: 8.